The 19 T cell receptor beta chains below all came from one sample that was sequenced in a study of untreated major depressive disorder. Sequencing used immunoSEQ multiplex PCR; TCRdb keeps in-frame clones, though not all of them. The sample holds 20,000 to 25,000 clones, 85% to 90% seen once. Sequencing was performed on CD4+ T cells from PBMCs. These receptors originate from a woman in her forties in good health.

The rearrangement links TRBV5-4 to TRBJ2-3, with D perhaps being TRBD1 or TRBD2 (5 bases each). CDR3 length: 13 residues. The germline CDR1 and CDR2 sequences are SGHNT and YYREEE (reference sequence). Between the trimmed V and J ends, which lost 2 bases and 7 bases, there was a span of 11 bases. This chain's CDR3 is CASSFWGRYTQYF. For the CDR3, the DNA is TGTGCCAGCAGCTTCTGGGGACGGTATACGCAGTATTTT.

This clone appeared once. In nucleotides, the CDR3 is TGTGCCAGCAGGGCTAGCGGGCTCTACGAGCAGTACTTC. Its protein product is CASRASGLYEQYF. The chain employs TRBV6-5 and TRBJ2-7, with 8 positions matching TRBD2. The CDR3 is 13 amino acids. Germline V gene lookup returns CDR1 MNHEY and CDR2 SVGAGI. With 6 bases clipped from V and 3 bases from J, the junction kept 4 bases outside the gene matches.

The chain links TRBV7-8 to TRBJ1-3; possible D gene TRBD1, 5 bases. Germline loops: CDR1 SGHVS, CDR2 FQNEAQ. Deletions cut 1 base from V and 1 base from J, with 5 bases between. This CDR3 region has 14 residues. CDR3 DNA sequence: TGTGCCAGCAGCTTAGGGACATCTGGAAACACCATATATTTT. The encoded protein is CASSLGTSGNTIYF.

The chain couples TRBV11-2 to TRBJ2-3, with D possibly called TRBD1 or TRBD2 (6 bases each). Germline CDR1 SGHAT, CDR2 FQNNGV. This CDR3 region has 14 residues. Trimming cost V 5 bases and J 6 bases, with 15 bases left between them. The CDR3 DNA sequence: TGTGCCAGCAGCCCGATTCGGGGGCTCGATACGCAGTATTTT. This gives the protein CASSPIRGLDTQYF. Together with reference TRBV11-2 and TRBJ2-3, the CDR3 gives the full variable domain: EAGVAQSPRYKIIEKRQSVAFWCNPISGHATLYWYQQILGQGPKLLIQFQNNGVVDDSQLPKDRFSAERLKGVDSTLKIQPAKLEDSAVYLCASSPIRGLDTQYFGPGTRLTVL.

The chain carries TRBV5-4 and TRBJ2-2; D remains unclear. CDR1 is SGHNT and CDR2 is YYREEE in the germline V gene (reference sequence). CDR3 length: 11 residues. Trimming removed 6 bases from V and 2 bases from J, with 2 bases in between. The CDR3 DNA reads as TGTGCCAGCACTAACACCGGGGAGCTGTTTTTT. It encodes CASTNTGELFF.

This clone occurred once. This rearrangement joins TRBV6-4 to TRBJ2-3; TRBD1 agrees at 8 bases. Per the germline V gene, CDR1 is MRHNA and CDR2 is SNTAGT. The CDR3 length is 14 residues. Trimming cost V 4 bases and J 3 bases; bases outside gene matches: 3. CDR3 DNA: TGTGCCAGCAGTGCCACAGGGGGAACAGATACGCAGTATTTT. This encodes CASSATGGTDTQYF.

This rearrangement joins TRBV28 to TRBJ1-1; 8 nucleotides align to TRBD1. This CDR3 contains 12 residues. Per germline, CDR1 MDHEN and CDR2 SYDVKM. The trim removed 11 bases at V and 4 bases at J, leaving 6 bases unmatched. The CDR3 loop reads CAGGQGGTEAFF. DNA of the CDR3: TGTGCCGGTGGACAGGGAGGCACTGAAGCTTTCTTT.

The chain uses TRBV18 and TRBJ2-1, with 16 bases aligning to TRBD2. Germline CDR1 reads KGHSH; CDR2 reads LQKENI. This CDR3 has 17 amino acids. J gave up 2 bases and V 3 bases, and 1 base lay outside the gene matches. The DNA of the CDR3 is TGTGCCAGCTCACCTGGGACTAGCGGGAGGGCCTACAATGAGCAGTTCTTC. It encodes CASSPGTSGRAYNEQFF.

The chain couples TRBV6-5 to TRBJ2-3, with 11 positions matching TRBD2. Germline values: CDR1 MNHEY, CDR2 SVGAGI. The CDR3 covers 15 residues. The V gene end was trimmed by 6 bases and the J gene end by 3 bases; junction bases not matched to a gene: 5. The CDR3 loop reads CASSRLAGLTDTQYF. The CDR3 coding sequence is TGTGCCAGCAGCAGACTAGCGGGGTTGACAGATACGCAGTATTTT.

This chain links TRBV18 with TRBJ2-3; 8 bases align to TRBD2. The germline gives CDR1 KGHSH, CDR2 LQKENI. V was pared by 3 bases and J by 4 bases, with 6 bases of the junction left unmatched. This CDR3 region has 15 residues. CDR3 coding DNA: TGTGCCAGCTCACCGGGACTAGTCGTGCCAGATACGCAGTATTTT. Its translation: CASSPGLVVPDTQYF.

The rearrangement joins TRBV4-1 to TRBJ1-2; D may be TRBD1 (5 bases). Deletions cut 0 bases from V and 8 bases from J, with 16 bases between. Germline values: CDR1 MGHRA, CDR2 YSYEKL. The CDR3 consists of 15 residues. The CDR3 coding sequence is TGCGCCAGCAGCCAAGATCCCGGGGGGTCGGGCGGCTACACCTTC. Its translation: CASSQDPGGSGGYTF.

The chain is built from TRBV13 and TRBJ2-3; D gene uncertain. Germline V gene sequence: CDR1 PRHDT, CDR2 FYEKMQ (reference sequence). CDR3 length equals 17 residues. V lost 7 bases to trimming and J lost 2 bases, with 22 bases between them. The CDR3, as DNA: TGTGCCAGCAAGCCACCGTGGGTAGGAAGTTTCACAGATACGCAGTATTTT. It codes for CASKPPWVGSFTDTQYF.

The chain links TRBV29-1 to TRBJ1-1; D is unresolved. The CDR3 contains 11 residues. From germline, CDR1 is SQVTM and CDR2 ANQGSEA. V was shortened by 7 bases and J by 1 base, with 7 bases between the two germline ends. CDR3 amino acids: CSAPGNTEAFF. The CDR3 coding sequence is TGCAGCGCTCCAGGGAACACTGAAGCTTTCTTT.

The V call is TRBV6-1, the J call TRBJ1-5, with unresolved D. Germline CDR1 reads MNHNS; CDR2 reads SASEGT. The CDR3 length is 13 residues. Trimming left V 4 bases short and J 1 base short, with 5 bases between. The CDR3 sequence: CASSGRSNQPQHF. CDR3 nucleotides: TGTGCCAGCAGTGGACGGAGCAATCAGCCCCAGCATTTT.

The genes are TRBV5-1 and TRBJ1-2; D not resolved. The CDR3 runs to 13 residues. V was pared by 0 bases and J by 9 bases, with 12 bases between. CDR1 and CDR2 (germline): SGHRS, YFSETQ. CDR3 nucleotides: TGCGCCAGCAGCTTGGCCGGCCGGAGTCGCTACACCTTC. Protein sequence: CASSLAGRSRYTF.

The CDR3 DNA reads as TGTGCCAGCAGTGATCCGGGACAGGGGGATGAGCAGTTCTTC. Its protein is CASSDPGQGDEQFF. This chain links TRBV2 with TRBJ2-1, with 11 bases lining up with TRBD1. Germline CDR1 SNHLY, CDR2 FYNNEI. The CDR3 totals 14 residues. The trim removed 3 bases at V and 8 bases at J, leaving 3 bases unmatched. The full variable domain, its missing parts supplied by reference TRBV2 and TRBJ2-1, is EPEVTQTPSHQVTQMGQEVILRCVPISNHLYFYWYRQILGQKVEFLVSFYNNEISEKSEIFDDQFSVERPDGSNFTLKIRSTKLEDSAMYFCASSDPGQGDEQFFGPGTRLTVL.

The rearrangement links TRBV9 to TRBJ1-6; D remains unclear. The CDR3 sequence is 14 residues long. Trimming took 0 bases from V and 6 from J, leaving 7 bases between them. The germline gives CDR1 SGDLS, CDR2 YYNGEE. CDR3 DNA sequence: TGTGCCAGCAGCGTAGAGGCAGCTAATTCACCCCTCCACTTT. As protein: CASSVEAANSPLHF.

The genes are TRBV5-1 and TRBJ1-2; 7 bases are a match to TRBD1. Germline V gene lookup returns CDR1 SGHRS and CDR2 YFSETQ. This CDR3 contains 14 residues. J gave up 4 bases and V 2 bases, and 5 bases lay outside the gene matches. In DNA, the CDR3 is TGCGCCAGCAGCTTCACCGGACAGGTCTATGGCTACACCTTC. This sequence encodes CASSFTGQVYGYTF. Full variable domain (missing parts from reference TRBV5-1 and TRBJ1-2): KAGVTQTPRYLIKTRGQQVTLSCSPISGHRSVSWYQQTPGQGLQFLFEYFSETQRNKGNFPGRFSGRQFSNSRSEMNVSTLELGDSALYLCASSFTGQVYGYTFGSGTRLTVV.

This clone was recorded once. The chain is built from TRBV5-6 and TRBJ2-5; D might be TRBD1 or TRBD2, each matching 7 bases. Germline V lookup: CDR1 SGHDT, CDR2 YYEEEE. This CDR3 has 14 residues. Deletions cut 4 bases from V and 5 bases from J, with 15 bases between. This CDR3 reads CASSHNRGGETQYF. DNA for the CDR3: TGTGCCAGCAGCCACAACAGGGGAGGGGAGACCCAGTACTTC.